This T cell receptor (beta chain) was recovered during a study of identical twins. V shed 0 bases, J shed 0 bases, and the junction held 4 bases outside the gene matches. The CDR3 sequence is 16 residues long. CDR1 and CDR2 (germline): MNHEY, SVGAGI. Among all donors, each was a healthy Caucasian. This clonotype was picked up a small number of times. No antigen is known for it. General study findings and limits: For cord blood, abundant beta clonotypes had fewer insertions, unlike memory repertoires, which showed none.

Template switching (which added a universal primer site) was used, and cDNA carried unique molecular identifiers. TCRdb re-analysed the 5' RACE reads in MiXCR, keeping a single row per CDR3 protein. This sample has roughly 470,000 distinct CDR3 sequences; approximately 14% occur once, and the top ten carry approximately 0.9%. This same sample was also part of a study on yellow fever vaccine responses in identical twins. As reported in that work: Reportedly, the response of twins' T cells to the vaccine seemed partly convergent, partly personalized.

Specimen: CD4+ T cells sorted from blood. The rearrangement links TRBV6-5 to TRBJ2-7; 8 bases map to TRBD2. The source is a woman under 30 in good health. The CDR3 loop reads CASSYSISGSSYEQYF. The CDR3 DNA follows: TGTGCCAGCAGTTACTCGATAAGCGGGAGCTCCTACGAGCAGTACTTC.